A single sample gave rise to the 28 T cell receptor beta chains below, sequenced in a study of beta chain features in type 1 diabetes. Sequencing targeted expressed TCRB transcripts, as all isolated RNA had been reverse transcribed. Using immunoSEQ multiplex PCR, the repertoire was profiled, and TCRdb retains in-frame clones only, with some absent. The profile shows 350,000 to 450,000 clones, around 13% of them singletons. The material sequenced was naive CD4+ T cells from blood. These TCRs come from a man aged 25 to 40 in good health.

The chain carries TRBV2 and TRBJ2-3; D might be TRBD1 (6 bases). CDR3 length equals 15 residues. CDR1 and CDR2 from the germline V gene are SNHLY and FYNNEI. V was pared by 1 base and J by 1 base, with 9 bases between. The CDR3 nucleotides are TGTGCCAGCAGTGAAGGGGGGCTAGGCACAGATACGCAGTATTTT. Amino acid sequence: CASSEGGLGTDTQYF.

V usage is TRBV5-1 and J usage is TRBJ1-2; 9 positions agree with TRBD1. Germline loops: CDR1 SGHRS, CDR2 YFSETQ. This CDR3 is built from 14 residues. The ends lost 4 bases at V and 4 bases at J; junction bases unmatched: 5. CDR3 sequence (DNA): TGCGCCAGCAGCCCGGACAGGGGCAGCTATGGCTACACCTTC. This gives the protein CASSPDRGSYGYTF.

The rearrangement uses TRBV2 and TRBJ1-1; D is unresolved. This CDR3 has 15 residues. In germline, CDR1 is SNHLY, CDR2 FYNNEI. The germline V and J ends were trimmed by 1 base and 4 bases, with 13 bases remaining between them. The CDR3 protein is CASSEVEGGGTEAFF. CDR3 in DNA: TGTGCCAGCAGTGAAGTGGAGGGCGGTGGCACTGAAGCTTTCTTT.

This clone was seen only a few times. This chain joins TRBV5-1 and TRBJ2-3; no definite D call. There are 14 residues in the CDR3. Trimming stripped 0 bases from V and 2 bases from J, with 7 bases between. Germline V CDR1 and CDR2: SGHRS, YFSETQ. CDR3 coding DNA: TGCGCCAGCAGCTTGGCGGTCCCCACAGATACGCAGTATTTT. This translates into CASSLAVPTDTQYF.

In its sample, this clone was seen a few times. The V call is TRBV9, the J call TRBJ2-2; 8 bases are a match to TRBD1. The V gene end was trimmed by 2 bases and the J gene end by 7 bases; junction bases not matched to a gene: 4. CDR3 size: 14 residues. Germline V gene data show CDR1 as SGDLS and CDR2 as YYNGEE. CDR3 in amino acids: CASSVQGAIGELFF. The CDR3 region has the DNA TGTGCCAGCAGCGTCCAGGGGGCCATCGGGGAGCTGTTTTTT.

The rearrangement joins TRBV5-4 to TRBJ2-3, with D possibly matching TRBD1 (5 bases). The CDR3 length is 16 residues. CDR1 and CDR2 from the germline V gene are SGHNT and YYREEE (reference sequence). V was trimmed by 4 bases and J by 0 bases, leaving 15 bases between them. The CDR3 DNA is TGTGCCAGCAGCCTTGACAGTGTATCTAGCACAGATACGCAGTATTTT. Translating it yields CASSLDSVSSTDTQYF.

The chain combines TRBV30 with TRBJ1-3; D uncertain. This CDR3 is 17 amino acids long. CDR1 is GTSNPN, CDR2 SVGIG, per germline (reference sequence). Between the trimmed V and J ends, which lost 0 bases and 0 bases, there was a span of 15 bases. CDR3 sequence: CAWSVRRALYSGNTIYF. The CDR3 DNA follows: TGTGCCTGGAGTGTTAGGAGGGCTCTCTACTCTGGAAACACCATATATTTT.

This clone was detected a few times. This sequence joins TRBV18 and TRBJ2-6, with D uncertain. This CDR3 has 15 residues. V was clipped by 2 bases and J by 1 base, with 6 bases between them. The germline CDR1 and CDR2 sequences are KGHSH and LQKENI. The DNA for the CDR3 is TGTGCCAGCTCACCAATAACTTCTGGGGCCAACGTCCTGACTTTC. Protein: CASSPITSGANVLTF.

Details on this clone: Its ends do not fully match the called genes, so a read error is possible. The gene calls are TRBV7-2 and TRBJ2-7; TRBD1 matches 12 bases. The CDR3 loop spans 16 amino acids. Germline-derived CDR1 and CDR2 are SGHTA and FQGNSA. The CDR3 DNA follows: TGTGCCAGCAGCTTAATTTCCCCGGGACAGGGGGCTCGTCTGGACTTC. Translation: CASSLISPGQGARLDF.

The chain employs TRBV9 and TRBJ2-1; the D gene is possibly TRBD2 (5 bases). CDR3 length equals 15 residues. The ends were cut back, 4 bases at V and 4 bases at J, with 15 bases in the middle. In germline, CDR1 is SGDLS, CDR2 YYNGEE. In DNA, the CDR3 is TGTGCCAGCAGCCTAGAGGGTGGACCGTACAATGAGCAGTTCTTC. Amino acid sequence: CASSLEGGPYNEQFF.

There are a few counts of this clone. The CDR3 loop reads CASSYLGQGYNEQFF. The CDR3 nucleotides read TGTGCCAGCAGTTACCTAGGACAGGGGTACAATGAGCAGTTCTTC. The V call is TRBV6-6, the J call TRBJ2-1, with TRBD1 matching over 9 bases. V shed 2 bases and J 4 bases; nucleotides not matched to a gene: 3. CDR3 length: 15 residues. CDR1 is MNHNY, CDR2 SVGAGI, per germline (reference sequence).

This clone was counted only a few times. J is TRBJ2-6 and V is TRBV14; unclear D gene. Germline values: CDR1 SGHDN, CDR2 FVKESK. This CDR3 is built from 14 residues. The V and J ends lost 4 bases and 0 bases respectively, with 4 bases between them. Here the CDR3 DNA reads TGTGCCAGCAGCCGTTACTCTGGGGCCAACGTCCTGACTTTC. It codes for CASSRYSGANVLTF.

The V and J genes are TRBV2 and TRBJ1-6; TRBD1 aligns across 7 bases. V shed 6 bases and J 8 bases; nucleotides not matched to a gene: 7. Germline CDR1 and CDR2: SNHLY and FYNNEI. The CDR3 is 14 residues long. This chain's CDR3 is CASRETGMDSPLHF. In nucleotides, the CDR3 is TGTGCCAGCAGGGAGACAGGGATGGATTCACCCCTCCACTTT.

This clone came up a few times. The junction departs from the called germline gene at one end, perhaps through a read error. The rearrangement links TRBV5-6 to TRBJ1-1, with D possibly TRBD1 on 6 matching bases. The CDR3 runs 15 residues. From germline, CDR1 is SGHDT and CDR2 YYEEEE. The CDR3 sequence: CASSPAPTGGRRDIF. DNA for the CDR3: TGTGCCAGCAGCCCCGCTCCGACAGGAGGCCGTCGCGACATCTTT. Filled out from reference TRBV5-6 and TRBJ1-1, the complete variable domain reads DAGVTQSPTHLIKTRGQQVTLRCSPKSGHDTVSWYQQALGQGPQFIFQYYEEEERQRGNFPDRFSGHQFPNYSSELNVNALLLGDSALYLCASSPAPTGGRRDIFGQGTRLTVV.

In its sample, this clone was seen a few times. This same CDR3 is encoded by further DNA sequences in the sample. The chain combines TRBV7-9 with TRBJ2-3; no firm D call. Trimming left V 2 bases short and J 3 bases short, with 6 bases between. The CDR3 contains 13 residues. In germline, CDR1 is SEHNR, CDR2 FQNEAQ (reference sequence). This CDR3 is CASSLSGTDTQYF. CDR3 bases: TGTGCCAGCAGCTTATCCGGGACAGATACGCAGTATTTT.

This clone occurred a few times. The chain combines TRBV19 with TRBJ2-5; D possibly corresponds to TRBD2 (5 bases). The CDR3 sequence is 13 residues long. V lost 6 bases, J lost 3 bases, and 11 bases lay in between. Germline CDR1 and CDR2: LNHDA and SQIVND (reference sequence). The chain's CDR3 is CASRSYGKETQYF. In DNA, the CDR3 is TGTGCCAGTAGATCCTACGGGAAAGAGACCCAGTACTTC.

This rearrangement joins TRBV2 to TRBJ2-3, with D possibly matching TRBD1 (5 bases). The V and J ends lost 6 bases and 4 bases respectively, with 14 bases between them. The CDR3 loop spans 14 amino acids. CDR1 and CDR2 (germline): SNHLY, FYNNEI. The CDR3 DNA is TGTGCCAGCAGGGACACTTGGGTCCCAGATACGCAGTATTTT. Residues: CASRDTWVPDTQYF.

V gene TRBV4-3 combines with J gene TRBJ1-6; 9 positions match TRBD1. This CDR3 is 16 amino acids long. With V trimmed by 0 bases and J by 8 bases, 5 bases remained unmatched. Germline V gene sequence: CDR1 LGHNA, CDR2 YSLEER. In nucleotides, the CDR3 is TGCGCCAGCAGCCAAGATTTTTGGACAGGGGATTCACCCCTCCACTTT. Residues: CASSQDFWTGDSPLHF.

The CDR3 loop is CASSPRGGDNEQFF. The CDR3 DNA reads TGCGCCAGCAGCCCGCGGGGCGGGGACAATGAGCAGTTCTTC. V usage is TRBV5-1 and J usage is TRBJ2-1; a possible D gene is TRBD2 (6 bases). V shed 4 bases and J shed 5 bases, with 13 bases lying between them. This CDR3 is built from 14 residues. Germline lookup yields CDR1 SGHRS and CDR2 YFSETQ.

This clone was seen only a few times. The chain recombines TRBV30 with TRBJ1-6, with 10 bases aligning to TRBD1. Per the germline V gene, CDR1 is GTSNPN and CDR2 is SVGIG (reference sequence). Trimming removed 7 bases from V and 9 bases from J; junction bases left unmatched: 9. The CDR3 consists of 14 residues. The CDR3 nucleotides are TGTGCCTTAGAAAGGGACAGGGGTAGTTCACCCCTCCACTTT. Translation: CALERDRGSSPLHF.

This clone has more than one count but fewer than ten. This chain joins TRBV7-6 and TRBJ2-5, with D possibly being TRBD1 (5 bases). From germline, CDR1 is SGHVS and CDR2 FNYEAQ. The length of the CDR3 is 14 residues. Trimming took 1 base from V and 5 from J, leaving 11 bases between them. As DNA, the CDR3 is TGTGCCAGCAGCTTAGAGCAGGGAACGGAGACCCAGTACTTC. Translated, it gives CASSLEQGTETQYF.

The sample holds a few counts of this clone. The gene calls are TRBV6-5 and TRBJ2-3, with D unclear. This CDR3 region has 15 residues. V was trimmed by 0 bases and J by 1 base, leaving 8 bases between them. Per germline, CDR1 MNHEY and CDR2 SVGAGI. CDR3 sequence reads: CASSYSVVRTDTQYF. The CDR3 region has the DNA TGTGCCAGCAGTTACTCGGTAGTACGCACAGATACGCAGTATTTT.

This clone was counted between two and nine times. This chain uses TRBV7-9 with TRBJ1-1, with 8 bases fitting TRBD1. This CDR3 contains 14 residues. Losses at the gene ends were 8 bases for V and 0 bases for J; bases not matched to a gene: 5. CDR1 and CDR2 from the germline V gene are SEHNR and FQNEAQ (reference sequence). CDR3 DNA: TGTGCCAGCGCACTGACAGGGGTGAACACTGAAGCTTTCTTT. It translates to CASALTGVNTEAFF.

This clone showed up just a few times. The sample has other DNA sequences that encode this CDR3 too. The rearrangement links TRBV29-1 to TRBJ1-2; 9 nucleotides agree with TRBD1. The CDR3 runs 12 residues. Germline CDR1 and CDR2: SQVTM and ANQGSEA. With V trimmed by 6 bases and J by 8 bases, 7 bases remained unmatched. The CDR3 sequence: CSVRDRVRGYTF. The CDR3 bases are TGCAGCGTCCGGGACAGGGTGCGCGGCTACACCTTC.

This clone has just a few counts. The CDR3 here is CASSQDGGRGNYGYTF. The CDR3 DNA reads TGTGCCAGCAGCCAAGATGGAGGCAGAGGGAACTATGGCTACACCTTC. This sequence joins TRBV4-2 and TRBJ1-2; D ambiguous. Trimming took off 0 bases at V and 2 bases at J, with 13 bases between the two ends. CDR1 and CDR2 from the germline V gene are LGHNA and YNFKEQ. The length of the CDR3 is 16 residues.

The chain has TRBV18 and TRBJ1-2, with TRBD1 as a possible D gene (5 bases). The CDR3 is 13 amino acids. V lost 3 bases, J lost 3 bases, and 8 bases lay in between. Per germline, CDR1 KGHSH and CDR2 LQKENI. CDR3 residues: CASSPPGHYGYTF. CDR3 in DNA: TGTGCCAGCTCACCTCCAGGGCACTATGGCTACACCTTC.

This clone has only a few counts. The genes are TRBV7-2 and TRBJ2-1; D is undetermined. The CDR3 has 11 residues. Deletions cut 5 bases from V and 6 bases from J, with 5 bases between. The V gene's germline CDR1 is SGHTA and CDR2 FQGNSA. In DNA form, the CDR3 reads TGTGCCAGCAGCCGACTCAATGAGCAGTTCTTC. Translation gives CASSRLNEQFF.

The chain links TRBV5-6 to TRBJ1-1; D not certain. The CDR3 spans 17 residues. Germline V gene lookup returns CDR1 SGHDT and CDR2 YYEEEE. V dropped 4 bases and J dropped 0 bases, with 19 bases sitting between them. CDR3 coding DNA: TGTGCCAGCAGCGCGAAAGTTGGGTATTCAGTGAACACTGAAGCTTTCTTT. Translation gives CASSAKVGYSVNTEAFF.